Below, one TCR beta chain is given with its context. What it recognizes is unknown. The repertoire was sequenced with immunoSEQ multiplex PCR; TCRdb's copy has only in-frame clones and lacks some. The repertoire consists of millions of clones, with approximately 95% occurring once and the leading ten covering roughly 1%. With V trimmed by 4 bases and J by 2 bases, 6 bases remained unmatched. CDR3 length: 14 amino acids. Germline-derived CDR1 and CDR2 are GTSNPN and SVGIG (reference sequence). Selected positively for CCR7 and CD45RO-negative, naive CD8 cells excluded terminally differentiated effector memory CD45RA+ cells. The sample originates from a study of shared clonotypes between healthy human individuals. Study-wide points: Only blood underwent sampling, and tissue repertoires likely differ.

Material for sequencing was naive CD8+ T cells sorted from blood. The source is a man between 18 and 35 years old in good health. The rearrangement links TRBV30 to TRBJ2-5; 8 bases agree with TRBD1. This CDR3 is CAWISDRAQETQYF. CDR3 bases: TGTGCCTGGATTTCGGACAGGGCGCAAGAGACCCAGTACTTC.